These 19 T cell receptor beta chains came from one sample sequenced in a study of human T cells and chemical hapten exposure. Time point in this sample: patch test 2, 6 weeks after DPC sensitization. Specified treatment: therapeutic diphenylcyclopropenone sensitization with weekly scalp DPC. TCRdb called the RACE reads again in MiXCR, with one record for every CDR3 protein. In the table there are about 55,000 distinct CDR3 sequences, 8.5% to 10% of which are singletons. Source: whole blood, taken in connection with sensitization to the hapten diphenylcyclopropenone (DPC). These receptors originate from a woman between 50 and 59 years old with alopecia areata. Some clones in this sample may be carry-over from other donors' samples.

In this sample, this clonotype turned up many times. CDR3 coding DNA: TGTGCCACCAGCAGAGACGTCAGTACTGGAAACACCATATATTTT. Its protein is CATSRDVSTGNTIYF. This chain joins TRBV15 and TRBJ1-3, with D unresolved. The germline V gene encodes CDR1 LNHNV and CDR2 YYDKDF (reference sequence). Trimming pared 0 bases from V and 2 bases from J, leaving 8 bases between. The CDR3 consists of 15 residues.

The table lists this clonotype with many counts. The chain carries TRBV7-9 and TRBJ1-6, with 9 bases lining up with TRBD1. Trimming removed 6 bases from V and 9 bases from J; junction bases left unmatched: 18. The length of the CDR3 is 18 residues. Germline V CDR1 and CDR2: SEHNR, FQNEAQ (reference sequence). The DNA for the CDR3 is TGTGCCAGCAGTTCCGGGACAGGGTATTTTGGGGTCCTTTCACCCCTCCACTTT. Translated: CASSSGTGYFGVLSPLHF.

Concerning this clonotype: One junction end disagrees with the germline gene, perhaps due to a read error. This sequence joins TRBV4-2 and TRBJ2-1; the D gene is possibly TRBD1 (5 bases). The CDR3 is 11 amino acids. Germline-derived CDR1 and CDR2 are LGHNA and YNFKEQ. The CDR3 here is CASSQDGAVIF. DNA of the CDR3: TGTGCCAGCAGCCAAGATGGGGCCGTGATCTTC.

This clonotype has ten or more counts. This chain connects TRBV18 to TRBJ2-2; weak D call: TRBD1 (5 bases). Germline V lookup: CDR1 KGHSH, CDR2 LQKENI. The CDR3 spans 15 residues. V dropped 3 bases and J dropped 4 bases, with 12 bases sitting between them. This CDR3 is CASSPGAGPTGELFF. In DNA, the CDR3 is TGTGCCAGCTCACCTGGCGCAGGGCCCACCGGGGAGCTGTTTTTT. The full variable domain, rest sourced from reference TRBV18 and TRBJ2-2, is NAGVMQNPRHLVRRRGQEARLRCSPMKGHSHVYWYRQLPEEGLKFMVYLQKENIIDESGMPKERFSAEFPKEGPSILRIQQVVRGDSAAYFCASSPGAGPTGELFFGEGSRLTVL.

This chain links TRBV5-1 with TRBJ2-7; 7 positions agree with TRBD1. The CDR3 totals 14 residues. J was trimmed by 3 bases and V by 3 bases; bases with no gene match: 6. Germline V CDR1 and CDR2: SGHRS, YFSETQ. The DNA for the CDR3 is TGCGCCAGCAGCTGGGAAAGGGACAGCTACGAGCAGTACTTC. It encodes CASSWERDSYEQYF.

The V call is TRBV20-1, the J call TRBJ2-3; D is uncertain. Germline V gene sequence: CDR1 DFQATT, CDR2 SNEGSKA (reference sequence). The CDR3 is 16 residues long. Trimming cost V 3 bases and J 0 bases, with 16 bases left between them. The CDR3 bases are TGCAGTGCTAGTTTTTCACGAGGCCTGAGCACAGATACGCAGTATTTT. This gives the protein CSASFSRGLSTDTQYF.

The rearrangement joins TRBV29-1 to TRBJ2-7; a possible D gene is TRBD2 (6 bases). V dropped 1 base and J dropped 0 bases, with 10 bases sitting between them. The CDR3 loop spans 14 amino acids. CDR1 and CDR2 from the germline V gene are SQVTM and ANQGSEA. CDR3 amino acids: CSVEGEDASYEQYF. The CDR3 bases are TGCAGCGTTGAAGGGGAGGATGCCTCCTACGAGCAGTACTTC.

Ten or more counts support this clonotype. V and J are TRBV12-3 or TRBV12-4 and TRBJ1-1; maybe TRBD1 (6 bases). V dropped 6 bases and J dropped 1 base, with 18 bases sitting between them. The CDR3 totals 16 residues. The CDR3 spells CASRRTPGATNTEAFF. The DNA of the CDR3 is TGTGCCAGCAGACGCACCCCAGGGGCGACGAACACTGAAGCTTTCTTT.

This clonotype was detected many times. The chain recombines TRBV12-3 or TRBV12-4 with TRBJ1-4; D ambiguous. The CDR3 spans 17 residues. V was pared by 5 bases and J by 4 bases, with 20 bases between. This CDR3 reads CASSPRPRSLLNEKLFF. The CDR3 bases are TGTGCCAGCAGTCCCCGACCCCGGTCCCTACTTAATGAAAAACTGTTTTTT.

The rearrangement joins TRBV6-5 to TRBJ2-3; 8 nucleotides align to TRBD1. The CDR3 runs to 15 residues. The V segment lost 2 bases and the J segment 5 bases; nucleotides outside the gene matches: 6. CDR1 is MNHEY and CDR2 is SVGAGI in the germline V gene. The chain's CDR3 is CASSYGQGARDTQYF. The DNA of the CDR3 is TGTGCCAGCAGTTACGGCCAGGGGGCGAGAGATACGCAGTATTTT.

This clonotype was counted only a few times. The genes are TRBV2 and TRBJ1-3; D possibly corresponds to TRBD1 (5 bases). The CDR3 covers 13 residues. Germline values: CDR1 SNHLY, CDR2 FYNNEI. Deletions cut 8 bases from V and 0 bases from J, with 8 bases between. The CDR3 nucleotides read TGTGCCAGCCTACAGGACTCTGGAAACACCATATATTTT. This encodes CASLQDSGNTIYF.

The table lists this clonotype with a few counts. CDR3 protein: CASRGGLDYGYTF. CDR3 DNA sequence: TGTGCCAGCAGGGGGGGACTCGACTATGGCTACACCTTC. The chain has TRBV5-4 and TRBJ1-2; TRBD1 might be the D (5 bases). This CDR3 has 13 residues. Trimming stripped 5 bases from V and 3 bases from J, with 11 bases between. Germline loops: CDR1 SGHNT, CDR2 YYREEE (reference sequence).

This clonotype was picked up many times. The rearrangement joins TRBV12-3 or TRBV12-4 to TRBJ1-2; D call uncertain. V was trimmed by 5 bases and J by 3 bases, leaving 13 bases between them. The CDR3 runs to 14 residues. The DNA of the CDR3 is TGTGCCAGCAGTCTGCAGCAGAGGGACTATGGCTACACCTTC. Amino acid sequence: CASSLQQRDYGYTF.

The table lists this clonotype with a few counts. The chain recombines TRBV7-9 with TRBJ2-3, with D tentatively TRBD2 (7 bases). CDR1 and CDR2 (germline): SEHNR, FQNEAQ (reference sequence). Trimming shortened V by 4 bases and J by 5 bases, and 13 bases separated the two germline ends. The length of the CDR3 is 14 residues. CDR3 loop: CASSYRGAEDTQYF. In DNA form, the CDR3 reads TGTGCCAGCAGCTACCGGGGGGCCGAAGATACGCAGTATTTT. Full variable domain (outside the CDR3, taken from reference TRBV7-9 and TRBJ2-3): DTGVSQNPRHKITKRGQNVTFRCDPISEHNRLYWYRQTLGQGPEFLTYFQNEAQLEKSRLLSDRFSAERPKGSFSTLEIQRTEQGDSAMYLCASSYRGAEDTQYFGPGTRLTVL.

This clonotype was recorded many times. The chain couples TRBV6-6 to TRBJ1-6; D gene uncertain. The V gene lost 6 bases and the J gene lost 0 bases, with 18 bases spanning the gap. The germline V gene encodes CDR1 MNHNY and CDR2 SVGAGI (reference sequence). The length of the CDR3 is 18 residues. CDR3: CASSRLDGGGSYNSPLHF. As DNA, the CDR3 is TGTGCCAGCAGCCGGCTCGACGGTGGTGGCTCCTATAATTCACCCCTCCACTTT.

The chain combines TRBV29-1 with TRBJ1-4; maybe TRBD1 (5 bases). This CDR3 spans 13 amino acids. Germline lookup yields CDR1 SQVTM and CDR2 ANQGSEA. Between the trimmed V and J ends, which lost 7 bases and 8 bases, there was a span of 17 bases. The CDR3 nucleotides are TGCAGCGCCGGTGCCCAGGGTATGGAAAAACTGTTTTTT. Its protein is CSAGAQGMEKLFF.

This clonotype was seen repeatedly, ten times or more. The gene calls are TRBV5-4 and TRBJ2-1; D possibly corresponds to TRBD2 (6 bases). CDR1 is SGHNT and CDR2 is YYREEE in the germline V gene (reference sequence). The CDR3 consists of 14 residues. With 3 bases removed from V and 1 base from J, the gap between germline ends came to 8 bases. This chain's CDR3 is CASSSGTSYNEQFF. DNA of the CDR3: TGTGCCAGCAGCTCCGGGACTTCCTACAATGAGCAGTTCTTC.

This clonotype was recorded a few times. J is TRBJ2-7 and V is TRBV5-1, with D perhaps being TRBD1 or TRBD2 (5 bases each). With 0 bases removed from V and 3 bases from J, the gap between germline ends came to 13 bases. Germline values: CDR1 SGHRS, CDR2 YFSETQ. This CDR3 has 15 amino acids. The CDR3 DNA sequence: TGCGCCAGCAGCTTGGAAGGGACCCCGGGCTACGAGCAGTACTTC. Protein sequence: CASSLEGTPGYEQYF.

Regarding this clonotype: Being one base from a much bigger clone, this may be a read error. This chain uses TRBV7-2 with TRBJ1-6; no definite D call. This CDR3 spans 14 amino acids. Germline assignment: CDR1 SGHTA and CDR2 FQGNSA. V shed 5 bases and J shed 3 bases, with 8 bases lying between them. CDR3 nucleotides: TGTGCCAGCAGCAAAGCAAGCTATAATTCACCCCTCCACTTT. As protein: CASSKASYNSPLHF.